The 17 T cell receptor beta chains listed next were all sequenced from one sample in a study of a mutant IDH1 vaccine in newly diagnosed glioma (dated by TCRdb to about 2021). The sample's time point, from its label and the paper: week 23, last vaccination. Each vaccine dose was 300 ug of a 20-mer mutant IDH1 peptide in Montanide, given subcutaneously with topical imiquimod. Library method: the immunoSEQ multiplex PCR assay. The clones in this table, taken by TCRdb from immuneACCESS, are in-frame only. Not every clone is retained; where verified, under half of the shortfall comes from an unresolved V gene, and the cause of the rest is unknown. Recorded for this sample are 41,000 or so clones; around 79% of them occurred a single time. The ten largest clonotypes hold about 6.3% of the sample. Their target antigens are unknown. The sample in question was PBMCs, obtained from a glioma patient whose treatment included an IDH1 peptide vaccine. The receptor set was obtained from a woman between 35 and 50 years old with glioma. Some clones in this sample may be carry-over from other donors' samples.

The CDR3 reads CASSPPRTVNTEAFF. CDR3 nucleotides: TGTGCCAGCAGCCCACCTCGGACGGTGAACACTGAAGCTTTCTTT. The chain recombines TRBV7-2 with TRBJ1-1; no firm D call. Germline CDR1 reads SGHTA; CDR2 reads FQGNSA. The CDR3 totals 15 residues. V shed 5 bases and J shed 0 bases, with 13 bases lying between them.

This chain uses TRBV4-2 with TRBJ2-7, with D possibly matching TRBD2 (6 bases). With 0 bases removed from V and 4 bases from J, the gap between germline ends came to 16 bases. The V gene's germline CDR1 is LGHNA and CDR2 YNFKEQ. This CDR3 spans 16 amino acids. The CDR3 DNA reads TGTGCCAGCAGCCAAGATCTATTAGCGGTTATGTACGAGCAGTACTTC. Protein sequence: CASSQDLLAVMYEQYF.

V gene TRBV6-1 combines with J gene TRBJ2-2, with 8 bases fitting TRBD2. Germline trimming cut 4 bases from V and 6 bases from J; bases unmatched to any gene: 10. This CDR3 has 16 residues. CDR1 is MNHNS, CDR2 SASEGT, per germline. This CDR3 reads CASSVLAGRVPGELFF. The CDR3 nucleotides read TGTGCCAGCAGTGTGTTAGCGGGGCGGGTCCCCGGGGAGCTGTTTTTT.

This chain joins TRBV6-5 and TRBJ2-7; D is ambiguous. The germline V gene has CDR1 MNHEY and CDR2 SVGAGI. The CDR3 extends over 15 amino acids. V lost 8 bases to trimming and J lost 2 bases, with 19 bases between them. CDR3 bases: TGTGCCAGCGCCCGCGAAACGACCCGCGCCTACGAGCAGTACTTC. Its protein product is CASARETTRAYEQYF.

This clone was seen more than once but under ten times. J is TRBJ2-7 and V is TRBV5-1; D remains unclear. Germline loops: CDR1 SGHRS, CDR2 YFSETQ. Deletions cut 1 base from V and 3 bases from J, with 8 bases between. This CDR3 spans 13 amino acids. The CDR3 DNA reads as TGCGCCAGCAGCTTGAATAGGGACTACGAGCAGTACTTC. Translation gives CASSLNRDYEQYF. The complete variable domain, with remaining parts taken from reference TRBV5-1 and TRBJ2-7, reads KAGVTQTPRYLIKTRGQQVTLSCSPISGHRSVSWYQQTPGQGLQFLFEYFSETQRNKGNFPGRFSGRQFSNSRSEMNVSTLELGDSALYLCASSLNRDYEQYFGPGTRLTVT.

The chain joins TRBV9 to TRBJ2-3; TRBD2 might be the D (6 bases). The V gene lost 0 bases and the J gene lost 4 bases, with 18 bases spanning the gap. Germline CDR1 SGDLS, CDR2 YYNGEE. The CDR3 loop spans 17 amino acids. CDR3 sequence: CASSVVEGGGVSDTQYF. The DNA of the CDR3 is TGTGCCAGCAGCGTAGTCGAGGGCGGCGGGGTATCAGATACGCAGTATTTT.

This clone showed up just a few times. J is TRBJ2-2 and V is TRBV19; TRBD2 aligns across 7 bases. This CDR3 has 15 amino acids. The V segment lost 7 bases and the J segment 0 bases; nucleotides outside the gene matches: 5. CDR1 is LNHDA, CDR2 SQIVND, per germline (reference sequence). CDR3 amino acids: CASISGTTNTGELFF. The CDR3, as DNA: TGTGCCAGTATTTCCGGGACTACGAACACCGGGGAGCTGTTTTTT. Looking up the rest from reference TRBV19 and TRBJ2-2 gives the full variable domain: DGGITQSPKYLFRKEGQNVTLSCEQNLNHDAMYWYRQDPGQGLRLIYYSQIVNDFQKGDIAEGYSVSREKKESFPLTVTSAQKNPTAFYLCASISGTTNTGELFFGEGSRLTVL.

This clone was recorded once. This chain links TRBV27 with TRBJ2-2, with 8 nucleotides matching TRBD1. Per the germline V gene, CDR1 is MNHEY and CDR2 is SMNVEV (reference sequence). This CDR3 is 16 amino acids long. Trimming removed 2 bases from V and 4 bases from J; junction bases left unmatched: 6. The CDR3 DNA sequence: TGTGCCAGCAGTTTACATGGACAGGGTTCCACCGGGGAGCTGTTTTTT. It specifies CASSLHGQGSTGELFF.

V and J are TRBV7-8 and TRBJ1-1; no definite D call. The CDR3 is 16 amino acids. V shed 5 bases and J shed 1 base, with 17 bases lying between them. Looked up from germline, CDR1 is SGHVS and CDR2 is FQNEAQ. The CDR3 sequence is CASSVRSRMENTEAFF. The CDR3 coding sequence is TGTGCCAGCAGCGTCCGGAGCAGGATGGAGAACACTGAAGCTTTCTTT.

V and J are TRBV10-3 and TRBJ1-4; 7 bases match TRBD1. Unmatched junction bases numbered 9, after V lost 4 bases and J lost 7 bases. The CDR3 runs to 15 residues. CDR1 is ENHRY, CDR2 SYGVKD, per germline. The CDR3 is CAISAGAGGTEKLFF. CDR3 DNA: TGTGCCATCAGTGCGGGGGCAGGGGGTACTGAAAAACTGTTTTTT.

The rearrangement joins TRBV2 to TRBJ1-2, with D maybe TRBD1 (5 bases). The CDR3 contains 13 residues. Trimming took off 2 bases at V and 3 bases at J, with 7 bases between the two ends. Germline lookup yields CDR1 SNHLY and CDR2 FYNNEI. CDR3 loop: CASSEKGYYGYTF. The DNA of the CDR3 is TGTGCCAGCAGTGAAAAGGGGTACTATGGCTACACCTTC. Combining the CDR3 with reference TRBV2 and TRBJ1-2 gives the whole variable domain EPEVTQTPSHQVTQMGQEVILRCVPISNHLYFYWYRQILGQKVEFLVSFYNNEISEKSEIFDDQFSVERPDGSNFTLKIRSTKLEDSAMYFCASSEKGYYGYTFGSGTRLTVV.

J is TRBJ2-5 and V is TRBV5-1; D uncertain. The CDR3 consists of 13 residues. V was cut by 0 bases and J by 5 bases, with 8 bases left in between. In germline, CDR1 is SGHRS, CDR2 YFSETQ. CDR3 sequence (DNA): TGCGCCAGCAGCTTGGGGGTTAGGGAGACCCAGTACTTC. It specifies CASSLGVRETQYF.

V and J are TRBV19 and TRBJ2-7, with D unresolved. V lost 1 base and J 5 bases, leaving 6 bases between the germline ends. The germline CDR1 and CDR2 sequences are LNHDA and SQIVND (reference sequence). The CDR3 covers 12 residues. The CDR3 is CASSIGGNEQYF. CDR3 coding DNA: TGTGCCAGTAGTATAGGTGGGAACGAGCAGTACTTC.

This clone was recorded a few times. The chain combines TRBV7-8 with TRBJ1-1, with no clear D. Looked up from germline, CDR1 is SGHVS and CDR2 is FQNEAQ. V gave up 5 bases and J gave up 5 bases, with 15 bases separating them. The CDR3 extends over 14 amino acids. The CDR3 is CASSDRVGMTEAFF. The DNA of the CDR3 is TGTGCCAGCAGCGATCGGGTGGGAATGACTGAAGCTTTCTTT.

V usage is TRBV2 and J usage is TRBJ1-3; D uncertain. Germline loops: CDR1 SNHLY, CDR2 FYNNEI. The CDR3 is 14 residues long. Between the trimmed V and J ends, which lost 10 bases and 4 bases, there was a span of 17 bases. CDR3 in amino acids: CAITPWGGGNTIYF. DNA for the CDR3: TGTGCCATAACGCCTTGGGGTGGGGGAAACACCATATATTTT.

This clone was seen more than once but under ten times. This rearrangement joins TRBV4-2 to TRBJ2-3; 10 nucleotides agree with TRBD2. The J segment lost 1 base and the V segment lost 4 bases, leaving 11 bases of the junction unmatched. Germline loops: CDR1 LGHNA, CDR2 YNFKEQ. The CDR3 has 18 residues. The CDR3: CASSPRVAGGQGTDTQYF. In DNA, the CDR3 is TGTGCCAGCAGCCCCCGGGTAGCGGGAGGTCAGGGCACAGATACGCAGTATTTT.

The rearrangement uses TRBV7-3 and TRBJ1-1; D unclear. The CDR3 runs 13 residues. V dropped 1 base and J dropped 5 bases, with 8 bases sitting between them. Per the germline V gene, CDR1 is SGHTA and CDR2 is FQGTGA. This CDR3 reads CASSLRLGTEAFF. As DNA, the CDR3 is TGTGCCAGCAGCTTAAGATTGGGAACTGAAGCTTTCTTT.